These T cell receptor beta chains were read from a single sample in a study of regulatory T cells in long-lasting Graves disease. TCRdb independently ran MiXCR on the multiplex PCR reads; one entry per CDR3 protein. The sample has some 500,000 distinct CDR3 sequences; roughly 14% are singletons. This sample also appeared in a second study, on T cells in Graves' hyperthyroidism and ophthalmopathy.

The sequencing used peripheral blood mononuclear cells (PBMCs), collected at new diagnosis, from a patient treated with antithyroid drugs. The receptors derive from a man younger than 45 with Graves disease. The CDR3 runs from the conserved cysteine through the conserved F or W. The D gene is left open where the match is weak. Size is stated for part of the rows, as once, few or many counts, or as a class when the clone is expanded.

J	V	D	length	size	CDR3	DNA
TRBJ1-4	TRBV27	-	15	many	CASSFAGATNEKLFF	TGTGCCAGCAGTTTTGCTGGGGCAACTAATGAAAAACTGTTTTTT
TRBJ2-1	TRBV10-3	-	12	-	CASSTWEIEQFF	TGTGCCTCGTCGACGTGGGAAATAGAGCAGTTCTTC
TRBJ2-5	TRBV5-1	TRBD1	15	many	CASRTQGDARETQYF	TGCGCCAGCAGGACCCAGGGGGACGCACGGGAGACCCAGTACTTC
TRBJ2-1	TRBV12-3/TRBV12-4	-	13	many	CASSPLKGNEQFF	TGTGCCAGCAGTCCGCTTAAGGGGAATGAGCAGTTCTTC
TRBJ1-2	TRBV5-1	TRBD1	14	-	CASSFGTGGRGYTF	TGCGCCAGCAGCTTTGGGACAGGGGGGCGAGGCTACACCTTC
TRBJ2-1	TRBV5-1	TRBD1	16	many	CASSSIPGQSNNEQFF	TGCGCCAGCAGCTCCATTCCGGGACAGAGCAACAATGAGCAGTTCTTC
TRBJ1-1	TRBV7-9	TRBD1	15	many	CASSSGTDMNTEAFF	TGTGCCAGCAGCTCCGGGACAGACATGAACACTGAAGCTTTCTTT
TRBJ2-4	TRBV18	-	16	few	CASSPPLRQAKNIQYF	TGTGCCAGCTCACCACCGCTTCGCCAGGCCAAAAACATTCAGTACTTC
TRBJ1-2	TRBV30	TRBD1	16	-	CAWSDYVAGTGGGYTF	TGTGCCTGGAGTGATTACGTGGCCGGGACAGGGGGAGGCTACACCTTC
TRBJ1-2	TRBV2	-	18	many	CASSGSRMEGTLNYGYTF	TGTGCCAGCAGTGGTTCCCGAATGGAGGGTACCCTTAACTATGGCTACACCTTC
TRBJ2-1	TRBV20-1	TRBD1	14	many	CSARTGGVYNEQFF	TGCAGTGCTAGGACAGGGGGAGTCTACAATGAGCAGTTCTTC
TRBJ2-1	TRBV6-4	-	16	-	CASIYSELGRDNEQFF	TGTGCCAGCATTTACTCGGAGCTAGGTCGAGACAATGAGCAGTTCTTC
TRBJ2-1	TRBV7-9	TRBD2	16	few	CASSRGGGRTDNEQFF	TGTGCCAGCAGTCGGGGGGGGGGGAGAACCGACAATGAGCAGTTCTTC
TRBJ2-7	TRBV28	TRBD2	15	many	CASKRSSGRGGEQYF	TGTGCCAGCAAGCGGTCGAGCGGGAGAGGGGGGGAGCAGTACTTC
TRBJ2-1	TRBV5-1	TRBD2	15	-	CASSLLREVGNEQFF	TGCGCCAGCAGCTTGCTGCGGGAGGTTGGAAATGAGCAGTTCTTC
TRBJ2-3	TRBV12-3/TRBV12-4	TRBD2	17	many	CASSLTGLAGGRDTQYF	TGTGCCAGCAGTTTAACGGGACTAGCGGGAGGGCGGGATACGCAGTATTTT
TRBJ2-1	TRBV29-1	-	10	many	CSAGGNEQFF	TGCTCCGCGGGCGGAAATGAGCAGTTCTTC